The 32 T cell receptor beta chains below come from one sample, sequenced in a study of cytomegalovirus exposure and HLA in healthy donors. Clones were sequenced by immunoSEQ multiplex PCR, and TCRdb holds only the in-frame ones, with some missing. The repertoire consists of roughly 80,000 clones, with around 94% occurring once and the leading ten covering 2.5% to 3.5%. The source material was PBMCs. All receptors derive from a young woman in good health and CMV-seropositive.

The gene calls are TRBV29-1 and TRBJ2-5; D perhaps matches TRBD2 (6 bases). The CDR3 consists of 13 residues. Trimming took 6 bases from V and 5 from J, leaving 16 bases between them. The V gene's germline CDR1 is SQVTM and CDR2 ANQGSEA. CDR3 bases: TGCAGCGTGGGGGGTGGTGGTTTCGAGACCCAGTACTTC. This sequence encodes CSVGGGGFETQYF.

V is TRBV11-2 and J is TRBJ1-4, with 7 bases fitting TRBD1. After removal of 1 base from V and 8 bases from J, the junction contained 10 bases not matched to a gene. From germline, CDR1 is SGHAT and CDR2 FQNNGV. The CDR3 spans 16 residues. The DNA of the CDR3 is TGTGCCAGCAGCTTAGCGTATGGTAGGGGGCAGGAAAAACTGTTTTTT. It codes for CASSLAYGRGQEKLFF.

The rearrangement joins TRBV11-3 to TRBJ2-1; TRBD2 agrees at 11 bases. Germline V CDR1 and CDR2: SGHNT, YENEEA. V lost 1 base to trimming and J lost 9 bases; unmatched junction nucleotides: 5. The CDR3 spans 15 residues. This CDR3 reads CASSLVAGGPVEQFF. The CDR3 nucleotides read TGTGCCAGCAGCTTAGTAGCGGGAGGGCCGGTTGAGCAGTTCTTC.

This chain connects TRBV5-1 to TRBJ2-1; 9 bases are shared with TRBD2. The junction had 2 bases not matched to a gene; V was cut back by 1 base and J by 3 bases. This CDR3 has 15 residues. Germline V gives CDR1 SGHRS, CDR2 YFSETQ. Here the CDR3 DNA reads TGCGCCAGCAGCTTGCAGCGGGGGGTCTACAATGAGCAGTTCTTC. Its protein product is CASSLQRGVYNEQFF.

J is TRBJ2-5 and V is TRBV28, with 9 bases aligning to TRBD2. After removal of 0 bases from V and 2 bases from J, the junction contained 7 bases not matched to a gene. Per germline, CDR1 MDHEN and CDR2 SYDVKM. This CDR3 has 17 amino acids. The CDR3 DNA reads TGTGCCAGCAGTTTATGGCTAGCGGGAACCCCTCAAGAGACCCAGTACTTC. Encoded protein: CASSLWLAGTPQETQYF.

This clone was counted a single time. The chain joins TRBV5-5 to TRBJ2-7, with 7 bases that match TRBD2. CDR3 length: 13 amino acids. Germline CDR1 reads SGHKS; CDR2 reads YYEKEE (reference sequence). Losses at the gene ends were 2 bases for V and 6 bases for J; bases not matched to a gene: 5. This CDR3 is CASSFAGRGEQYF. The CDR3 bases are TGTGCCAGCAGCTTTGCAGGGAGGGGCGAGCAGTACTTC.

CDR3 sequence: CASSNRQGPQDTQYF. The CDR3 DNA reads as TGTGCCAGCAGTAATAGACAGGGCCCCCAAGATACGCAGTATTTT. The V call is TRBV6-6, the J call TRBJ2-3, with 7 nucleotides matching TRBD1. V trimming: 5 bases; J trimming: 5 bases; junction bases outside the gene matches: 10. The CDR3 length is 15 residues. Germline V lookup: CDR1 MNHNY, CDR2 SVGAGI (reference sequence).

This rearrangement joins TRBV11-3 to TRBJ2-3; 12 nucleotides match TRBD2. The CDR3 runs 17 residues. V gave up 4 bases and J gave up 6 bases; unmatched junction bases: 11. Germline V gene lookup returns CDR1 SGHNT and CDR2 YENEEA. The CDR3 protein is CASSSGLAGPLSDTQYF. For the CDR3, the DNA is TGTGCCAGCAGCTCGGGACTAGCGGGTCCCCTCTCTGATACGCAGTATTTT.

The chain carries TRBV7-2 and TRBJ2-5; 9 positions match TRBD2. The CDR3 length is 14 residues. CDR1 is SGHTA, CDR2 FQGNSA, per germline. J was trimmed by 1 base and V by 6 bases; bases with no gene match: 3. CDR3 sequence (DNA): TGTGCCAGCAGGACGACTAGCGGCCAAGAGACCCAGTACTTC. The encoded protein is CASRTTSGQETQYF.

This chain joins TRBV10-1 and TRBJ1-1, with a tentative D call TRBD1 (5 bases). The CDR3 is 15 amino acids. Germline CDR1 WNHNN, CDR2 SYGVQD (reference sequence). Trimming removed 2 bases from V and 0 bases from J, with 10 bases in between. DNA for the CDR3: TGCGCCAGCAGTGAGCAGGGCGAGGTGAACACTGAAGCTTTCTTT. Amino acid sequence: CASSEQGEVNTEAFF.

The V gene is TRBV18, the J gene TRBJ2-1; D is perhaps TRBD2 (6 bases). The CDR3 covers 17 residues. CDR1 and CDR2 from the germline V gene are KGHSH and LQKENI. With 0 bases removed from V and 3 bases from J, the gap between germline ends came to 15 bases. In nucleotides, the CDR3 is TGTGCCAGCTCACCACCGGCCCAGGAGGGTTACTACAATGAGCAGTTCTTC. This codes for CASSPPAQEGYYNEQFF.

The CDR3 reads CASSHPPETSGTSYNEQFF. In DNA form, the CDR3 reads TGTGCCAGCAGCCATCCTCCGGAGACTAGCGGGACTTCCTACAATGAGCAGTTCTTC. The rearrangement links TRBV7-2 to TRBJ2-1; the match to TRBD2 covers 11 bases. The V and J ends lost 5 bases and 1 base, in that order; junction bases with no gene match: 13. CDR3 length: 19 residues. Germline V gene data show CDR1 as SGHTA and CDR2 as FQGNSA.

The J gene is TRBJ2-7, the V gene TRBV7-8, with D possibly being TRBD2 (6 bases). CDR1 is SGHVS and CDR2 is FQNEAQ in the germline V gene. Trimming cost V 5 bases and J 0 bases, with 14 bases left between them. The CDR3 length is 15 residues. CDR3 in amino acids: CASSRTTRSSYEQYF. CDR3 sequence (DNA): TGTGCCAGCAGCAGAACGACTAGGAGCTCCTACGAGCAGTACTTC.

This chain uses TRBV6-6 with TRBJ1-3; possibly TRBD1 for D (6 bases). The CDR3 is made up of 14 amino acids. Looked up from germline, CDR1 is MNHNY and CDR2 is SVGAGI (reference sequence). The V gene lost 6 bases and the J gene lost 4 bases, with 13 bases spanning the gap. The chain's CDR3 is CASSPQGTGNTIYF. The DNA of the CDR3 is TGTGCCAGCAGCCCTCAGGGGACGGGAAACACCATATATTTT.

CDR3 DNA sequence: TGTGCCAGCAGCCCTCAAGAGACCCAGTACTTC. It translates to CASSPQETQYF. The chain carries TRBV5-8 and TRBJ2-5; D remains ambiguous. This CDR3 spans 11 amino acids. V dropped 4 bases and J dropped 2 bases, with 3 bases sitting between them. Germline CDR1 and CDR2: SGHTS and YDEGEE. The full variable domain, rest sourced from reference TRBV5-8 and TRBJ2-5, is EAGVTQSPTHLIKTRGQQATLRCSPISGHTSVYWYQQALGLGLQFLLWYDEGEERNRGNFPPRFSGRQFPNYSSELNVNALELEDSALYLCASSPQETQYFGPGTRLLVL.

V gene TRBV7-9 combines with J gene TRBJ1-3; D uncertain. The CDR3 runs 15 residues. The germline V gene has CDR1 SEHNR and CDR2 FQNEAQ (reference sequence). Trimming removed 5 bases at V and 7 bases at J, with 18 bases between. The CDR3 loop reads CASSPGEGGRNTIYF. The CDR3 DNA follows: TGTGCCAGCAGCCCCGGGGAGGGTGGAAGGAACACCATATATTTT.

This chain uses TRBV12-5 with TRBJ2-1; TRBD2 aligns across 11 bases. The ends lost 3 bases at V and 7 bases at J; junction bases unmatched: 8. The CDR3 has 16 residues. Germline V gene lookup returns CDR1 LGHNT and CDR2 FRNRAP. The chain's CDR3 is CASGFSSGRVQNEQFF. DNA of the CDR3: TGTGCTAGTGGTTTTAGTAGCGGGAGGGTTCAGAATGAGCAGTTCTTC.

The chain combines TRBV6-1 with TRBJ1-6; 9 bases are a match to TRBD1. CDR3 length: 15 amino acids. The V and J ends lost 4 bases and 13 bases, in that order; junction bases with no gene match: 11. Germline V lookup: CDR1 MNHNS, CDR2 SASEGT. The CDR3 nucleotides read TGTGCCAGCAGTGTGAACCGGGACAGGGTTTCCCCCCTCCACTTT. This translates into CASSVNRDRVSPLHF.

The chain recombines TRBV19 with TRBJ2-7, with D perhaps TRBD1 (6 bases). Germline CDR1 reads LNHDA; CDR2 reads SQIVND (reference sequence). The CDR3 spans 15 residues. Trimming shortened V by 2 bases and J by 6 bases, and 17 bases separated the two germline ends. This CDR3 reads CASSISLGAGVEQYF. The CDR3 DNA follows: TGTGCCAGTAGTATATCACTGGGGGCAGGGGTCGAGCAGTACTTC.

The genes are TRBV19 and TRBJ2-2; D might be TRBD1 (6 bases). This CDR3 comprises 15 residues. Trimming removed 8 bases from V and 0 bases from J, with 13 bases in between. CDR1 is LNHDA and CDR2 is SQIVND in the germline V gene (reference sequence). This CDR3 is CASLGQGTNTGELFF. Here the CDR3 DNA reads TGTGCCAGTTTGGGTCAGGGGACGAACACCGGGGAGCTGTTTTTT. Looking up the rest from reference TRBV19 and TRBJ2-2 gives the full variable domain: DGGITQSPKYLFRKEGQNVTLSCEQNLNHDAMYWYRQDPGQGLRLIYYSQIVNDFQKGDIAEGYSVSREKKESFPLTVTSAQKNPTAFYLCASLGQGTNTGELFFGEGSRLTVL.

The chain has TRBV9 and TRBJ2-1, with 8 bases that match TRBD2. This CDR3 contains 15 residues. Trimming cost V 0 bases and J 6 bases; bases outside gene matches: 5. CDR1 SGDLS and CDR2 YYNGEE come from the germline V gene. The CDR3 here is CASSVAGGLGNEQFF. The DNA for the CDR3 is TGTGCCAGCAGCGTAGCGGGGGGGCTGGGCAATGAGCAGTTCTTC.

This clone was observed once. The chain is built from TRBV11-2 and TRBJ2-7, with a weak D call TRBD1 (5 bases). V lost 2 bases and J lost 6, with 20 bases in between. Germline V gene lookup returns CDR1 SGHAT and CDR2 FQNNGV. This CDR3 is 16 amino acids long. CDR3 DNA: TGTGCCAGCAGCTTATCTGTCAGGGTGGGGCCTGGCGAGCAGTACTTC. Amino acid sequence: CASSLSVRVGPGEQYF.

This clone was seen a single time. V and J are TRBV6-6 and TRBJ1-1, with TRBD1 identical over 7 bases. V lost 6 bases and J lost 5; bases outside the gene matches: 6. CDR3 length equals 13 residues. CDR1 and CDR2 from the germline V gene are MNHNY and SVGAGI (reference sequence). The CDR3 is CASSKRGLTEAFF. CDR3 bases: TGTGCCAGCAGCAAAAGGGGGCTGACTGAAGCTTTCTTT.

The chain uses TRBV7-2 and TRBJ1-1; 7 bases match TRBD1. V gave up 3 bases and J gave up 4 bases; unmatched junction bases: 8. This CDR3 contains 15 residues. The germline V gene encodes CDR1 SGHTA and CDR2 FQGNSA. CDR3 nucleotides: TGTGCCAGCAGCTTTGCAGGGGGTGAGGGCACTGAAGCTTTCTTT. Its translation: CASSFAGGEGTEAFF.

The J gene is TRBJ2-6, the V gene TRBV18; D may be TRBD2 (5 bases). The V end lost 1 base, the J end lost 1 base, and 5 bases lay between the germline ends. This CDR3 spans 15 amino acids. Germline CDR1 reads KGHSH; CDR2 reads LQKENI. The CDR3 sequence is CASSPRGSGANVLTF. The CDR3 DNA is TGTGCCAGCTCACCACGAGGGTCTGGGGCCAACGTCCTGACTTTC.

The rearrangement joins TRBV19 to TRBJ1-4, with D possibly TRBD1 on 6 matching bases. CDR1 is LNHDA, CDR2 SQIVND, per germline (reference sequence). With 3 bases removed from V and 8 bases from J, the gap between germline ends came to 16 bases. CDR3 length: 15 amino acids. CDR3 bases: TGTGCCAGTAGTATTGGCGCGGGGGCTTGGGAAAAACTGTTTTTT. Translation: CASSIGAGAWEKLFF. The full variable domain, in which reference TRBV19 and TRBJ1-4 provide the parts outside the CDR3, is DGGITQSPKYLFRKEGQNVTLSCEQNLNHDAMYWYRQDPGQGLRLIYYSQIVNDFQKGDIAEGYSVSREKKESFPLTVTSAQKNPTAFYLCASSIGAGAWEKLFFGSGTQLSVL.

The J gene is TRBJ1-2, the V gene TRBV7-2; a possible D gene is TRBD1 (6 bases). CDR1 is SGHTA, CDR2 FQGNSA, per germline. Trimming removed 4 bases from V and 0 bases from J, with 21 bases in between. The length of the CDR3 is 18 residues. The CDR3 is CASSSYPGRGGTNYGYTF. In DNA form, the CDR3 reads TGTGCCAGCAGCTCGTACCCAGGTCGAGGGGGTACTAACTATGGCTACACCTTC.

Details on this clone: The junction shows a germline mismatch at one end, possibly a read error. This chain connects TRBV6-1 to TRBJ2-5; D call uncertain. The CDR3 totals 12 residues. Germline V CDR1 and CDR2: MNHNS, SASEGT. The CDR3 here is CASSEAGGDRHF. CDR3 sequence (DNA): TGTGCCAGCAGTGAAGCAGGCGGCGATCGGCACTTC.

V usage is TRBV6-5 and J usage is TRBJ1-1; the match to TRBD1 covers 8 bases. This CDR3 spans 14 amino acids. In germline, CDR1 is MNHEY, CDR2 SVGAGI. The V and J ends lost 7 bases and 4 bases, in that order; junction bases with no gene match: 8. CDR3 coding DNA: TGTGCCAGCAACAGGGGGGGTTTTGGCACTGAAGCTTTCTTT. Amino acids: CASNRGGFGTEAFF.

This chain uses TRBV15 with TRBJ1-1; 10 nucleotides agree with TRBD1. Germline trimming cut 3 bases from V and 4 bases from J; bases unmatched to any gene: 5. CDR3 size: 15 residues. Germline V gene lookup returns CDR1 LNHNV and CDR2 YYDKDF (reference sequence). The CDR3 here is CATSSRQGAGTEAFF. In DNA, the CDR3 is TGTGCCACCAGCAGTAGACAGGGGGCGGGCACTGAAGCTTTCTTT.

This clone was found once. The V call is TRBV4-1, the J call TRBJ1-3; D gene ambiguous. This CDR3 region has 15 residues. Deletions cut 0 bases from V and 2 bases from J, with 8 bases between. Germline CDR1 MGHRA, CDR2 YSYEKL. The CDR3: CASSQEFDTGNTIYF. In DNA, the CDR3 is TGCGCCAGCAGCCAAGAATTCGACACTGGAAACACCATATATTTT.

The chain uses TRBV19 and TRBJ1-6, with TRBD1 as a possible D gene (5 bases). V was cut by 4 bases and J by 4 bases, with 11 bases left in between. The CDR3 is made up of 15 amino acids. Germline CDR1 and CDR2: LNHDA and SQIVND (reference sequence). DNA of the CDR3: TGTGCCAGTAGTAGGAGGGACGGATATAATTCACCCCTCCACTTT. Residues: CASSRRDGYNSPLHF.